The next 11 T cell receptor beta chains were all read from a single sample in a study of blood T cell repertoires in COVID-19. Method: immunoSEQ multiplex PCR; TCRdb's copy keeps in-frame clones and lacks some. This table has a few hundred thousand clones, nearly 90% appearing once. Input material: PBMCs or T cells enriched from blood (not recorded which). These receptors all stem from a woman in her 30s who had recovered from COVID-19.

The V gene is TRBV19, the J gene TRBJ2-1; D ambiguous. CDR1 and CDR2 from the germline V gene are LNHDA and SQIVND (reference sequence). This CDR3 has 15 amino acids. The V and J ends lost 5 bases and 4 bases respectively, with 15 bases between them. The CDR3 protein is CASSFTSAIYNEQFF. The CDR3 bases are TGTGCCAGTAGTTTCACTTCTGCGATTTACAATGAGCAGTTCTTC.

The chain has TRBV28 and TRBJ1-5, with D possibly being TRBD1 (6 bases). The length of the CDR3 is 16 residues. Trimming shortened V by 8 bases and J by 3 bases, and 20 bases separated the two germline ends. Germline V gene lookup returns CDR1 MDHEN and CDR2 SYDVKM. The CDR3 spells CASERLLQGPNQPQHF. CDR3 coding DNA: TGTGCCAGCGAACGTCTATTACAGGGTCCCAATCAGCCCCAGCATTTT.

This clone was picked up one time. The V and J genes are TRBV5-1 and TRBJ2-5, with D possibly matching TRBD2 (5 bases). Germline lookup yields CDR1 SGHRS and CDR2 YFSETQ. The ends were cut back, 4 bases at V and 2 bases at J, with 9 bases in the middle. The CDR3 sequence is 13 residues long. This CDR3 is CASSLGVQETQYF. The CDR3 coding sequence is TGCGCCAGCAGCCTCGGGGTGCAAGAGACCCAGTACTTC.

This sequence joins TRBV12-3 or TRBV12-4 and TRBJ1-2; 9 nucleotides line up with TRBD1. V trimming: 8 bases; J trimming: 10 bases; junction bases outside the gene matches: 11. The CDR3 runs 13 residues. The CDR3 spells CASLYRDRANYTF. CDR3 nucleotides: TGTGCCAGCCTCTACCGGGACAGGGCCAACTACACCTTC.

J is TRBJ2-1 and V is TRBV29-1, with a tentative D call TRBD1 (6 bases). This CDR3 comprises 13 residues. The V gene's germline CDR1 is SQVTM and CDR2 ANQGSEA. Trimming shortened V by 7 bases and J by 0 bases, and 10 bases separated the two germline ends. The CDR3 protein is CSAQGISYNEQFF. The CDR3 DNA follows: TGCAGCGCACAGGGAATCTCCTACAATGAGCAGTTCTTC.

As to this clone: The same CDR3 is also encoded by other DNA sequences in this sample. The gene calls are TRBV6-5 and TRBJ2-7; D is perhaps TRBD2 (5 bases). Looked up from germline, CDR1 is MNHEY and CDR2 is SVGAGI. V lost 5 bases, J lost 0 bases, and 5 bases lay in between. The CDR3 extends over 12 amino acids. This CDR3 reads CASSRGSYEQYF. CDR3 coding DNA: TGTGCCAGCAGTCGGGGCTCCTACGAGCAGTACTTC.

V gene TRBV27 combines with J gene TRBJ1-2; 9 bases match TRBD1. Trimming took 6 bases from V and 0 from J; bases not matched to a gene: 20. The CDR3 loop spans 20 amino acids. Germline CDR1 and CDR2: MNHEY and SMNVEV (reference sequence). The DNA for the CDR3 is TGTGCCAGCAGGCGATTTGGGGAGTTAGACAGGGGGGAATCTAACTATGGCTACACCTTC. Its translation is CASRRFGELDRGESNYGYTF.

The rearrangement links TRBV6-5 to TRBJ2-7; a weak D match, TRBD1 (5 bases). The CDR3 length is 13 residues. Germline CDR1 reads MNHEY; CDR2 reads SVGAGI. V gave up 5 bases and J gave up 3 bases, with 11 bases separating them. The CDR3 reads CASSPTGLYEQYF. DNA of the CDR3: TGTGCCAGCAGTCCAACAGGTCTCTACGAGCAGTACTTC.

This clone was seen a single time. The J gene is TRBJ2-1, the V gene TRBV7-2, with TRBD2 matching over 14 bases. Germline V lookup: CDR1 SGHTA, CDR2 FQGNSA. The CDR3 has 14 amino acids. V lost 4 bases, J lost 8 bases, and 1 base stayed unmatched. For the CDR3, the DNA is TGTGCCAGCAGCTCGGGACTAGCGGGGGATGAGCAGTTCTTC. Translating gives CASSSGLAGDEQFF.

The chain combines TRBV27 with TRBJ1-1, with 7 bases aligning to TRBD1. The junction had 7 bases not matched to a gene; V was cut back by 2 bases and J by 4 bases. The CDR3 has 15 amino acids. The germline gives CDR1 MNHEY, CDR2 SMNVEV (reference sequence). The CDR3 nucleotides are TGTGCCAGCAGTTTACAACCACAGGGGACCACTGAAGCTTTCTTT. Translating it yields CASSLQPQGTTEAFF.

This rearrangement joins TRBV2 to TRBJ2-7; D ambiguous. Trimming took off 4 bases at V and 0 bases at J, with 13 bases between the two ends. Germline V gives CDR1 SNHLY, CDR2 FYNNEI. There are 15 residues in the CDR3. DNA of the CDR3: TGTGCCAGCAGTGTCGCGGAGCGTAGCTCCTACGAGCAGTACTTC. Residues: CASSVAERSSYEQYF.